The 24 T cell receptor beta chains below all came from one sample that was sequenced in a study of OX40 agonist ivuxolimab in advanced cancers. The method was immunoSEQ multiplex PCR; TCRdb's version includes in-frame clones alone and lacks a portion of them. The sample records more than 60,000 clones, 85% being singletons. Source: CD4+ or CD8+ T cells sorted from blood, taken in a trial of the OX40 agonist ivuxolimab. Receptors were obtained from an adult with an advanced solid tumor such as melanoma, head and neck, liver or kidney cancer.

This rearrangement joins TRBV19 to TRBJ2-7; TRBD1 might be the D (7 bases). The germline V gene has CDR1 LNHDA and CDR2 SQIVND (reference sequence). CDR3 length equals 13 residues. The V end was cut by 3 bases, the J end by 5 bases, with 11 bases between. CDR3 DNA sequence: TGTGCCAGTAGTATGCTCAGGGGGGACGAGCAGTACTTC. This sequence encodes CASSMLRGDEQYF.

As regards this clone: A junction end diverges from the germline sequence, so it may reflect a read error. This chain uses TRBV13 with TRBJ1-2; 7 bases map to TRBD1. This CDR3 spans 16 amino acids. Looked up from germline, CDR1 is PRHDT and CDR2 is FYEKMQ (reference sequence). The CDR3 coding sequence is TGTGCCAGCAGCGTAGGGGGCAGGGGCTTGCCTTATGGCTACACCTTC. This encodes CASSVGGRGLPYGYTF. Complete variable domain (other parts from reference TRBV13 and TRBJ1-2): AAGVIQSPRHLIKEKRETATLKCYPIPRHDTVYWYQQGPGQDPQFLISFYEKMQSDKGSIPDRFSAQQFSDYHSELNMSSLELGDSALYFCASSVGGRGLPYGYTFGSGTRLTVV.

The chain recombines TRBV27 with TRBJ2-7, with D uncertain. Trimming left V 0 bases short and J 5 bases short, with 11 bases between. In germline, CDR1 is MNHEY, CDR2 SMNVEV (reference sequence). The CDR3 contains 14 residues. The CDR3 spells CASSLSPGRNEQYF. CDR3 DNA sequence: TGTGCCAGCAGTTTATCCCCCGGACGTAACGAGCAGTACTTC.

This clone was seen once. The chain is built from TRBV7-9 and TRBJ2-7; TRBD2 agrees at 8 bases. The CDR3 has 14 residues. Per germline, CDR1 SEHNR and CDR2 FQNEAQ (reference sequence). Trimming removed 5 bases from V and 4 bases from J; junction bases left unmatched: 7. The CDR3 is CASSTGGAPYEQYF. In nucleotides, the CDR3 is TGTGCCAGCAGCACCGGGGGGGCTCCATACGAGCAGTACTTC.

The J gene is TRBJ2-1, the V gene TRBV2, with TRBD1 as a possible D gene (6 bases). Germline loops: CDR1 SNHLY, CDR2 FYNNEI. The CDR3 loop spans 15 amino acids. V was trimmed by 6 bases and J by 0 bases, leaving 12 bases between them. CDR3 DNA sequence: TGTGCCAGCAGAGTGGACAGAGCCTCCTACAATGAGCAGTTCTTC. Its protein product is CASRVDRASYNEQFF.

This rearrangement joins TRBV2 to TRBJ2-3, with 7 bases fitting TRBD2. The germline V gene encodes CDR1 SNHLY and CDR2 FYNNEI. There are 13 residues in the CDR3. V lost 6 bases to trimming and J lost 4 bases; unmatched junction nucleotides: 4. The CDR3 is CASRVAGADTQYF. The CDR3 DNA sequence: TGTGCCAGCAGGGTGGCGGGGGCAGATACGCAGTATTTT.

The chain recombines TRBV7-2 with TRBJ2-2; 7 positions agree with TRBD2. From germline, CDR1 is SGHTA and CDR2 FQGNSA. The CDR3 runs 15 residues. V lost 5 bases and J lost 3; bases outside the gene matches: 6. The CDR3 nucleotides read TGTGCCAGCAGCCCCACCCGGGGGGACACCGGGGAGCTGTTTTTT. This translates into CASSPTRGDTGELFF.

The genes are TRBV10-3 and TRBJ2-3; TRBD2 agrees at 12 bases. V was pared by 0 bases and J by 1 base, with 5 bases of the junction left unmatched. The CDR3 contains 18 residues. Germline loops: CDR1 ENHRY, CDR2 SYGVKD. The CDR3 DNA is TGTGCCATCAGTGAGTCGGGAACTAGCGGGGGGCGCACAGATACGCAGTATTTT. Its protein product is CAISESGTSGGRTDTQYF.

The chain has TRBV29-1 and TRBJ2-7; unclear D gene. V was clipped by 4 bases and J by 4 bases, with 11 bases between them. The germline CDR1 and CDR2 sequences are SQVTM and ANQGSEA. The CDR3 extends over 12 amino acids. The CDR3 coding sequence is TGCAGCGTTGTTGCAACCGGATACGAGCAGTACTTC. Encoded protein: CSVVATGYEQYF.

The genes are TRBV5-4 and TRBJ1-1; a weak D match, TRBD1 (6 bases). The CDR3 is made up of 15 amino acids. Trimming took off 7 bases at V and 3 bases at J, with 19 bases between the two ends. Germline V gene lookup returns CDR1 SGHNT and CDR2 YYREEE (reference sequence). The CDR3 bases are TGTGCCAGCCAAATAACAGGGAGCCTTCACACTGAAGCTTTCTTT. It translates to CASQITGSLHTEAFF.

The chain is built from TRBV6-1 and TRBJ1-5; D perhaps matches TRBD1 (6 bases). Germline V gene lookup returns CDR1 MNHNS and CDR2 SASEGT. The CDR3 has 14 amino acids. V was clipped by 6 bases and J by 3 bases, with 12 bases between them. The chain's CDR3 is CASSQGHPNQPQHF. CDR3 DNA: TGTGCCAGCAGCCAGGGACACCCCAATCAGCCCCAGCATTTT.

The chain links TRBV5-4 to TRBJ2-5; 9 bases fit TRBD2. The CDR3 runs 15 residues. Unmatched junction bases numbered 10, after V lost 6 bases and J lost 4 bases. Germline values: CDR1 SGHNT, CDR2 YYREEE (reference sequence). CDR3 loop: CASMQAGGPRETQYF. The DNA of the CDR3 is TGTGCCAGCATGCAGGCGGGGGGGCCGAGAGAGACCCAGTACTTC.

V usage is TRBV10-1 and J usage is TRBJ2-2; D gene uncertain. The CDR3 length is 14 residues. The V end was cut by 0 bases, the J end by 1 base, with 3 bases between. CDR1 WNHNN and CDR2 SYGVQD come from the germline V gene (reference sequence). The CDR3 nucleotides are TGCGCCAGCAGTGAGTCGGGGAACACCGGGGAGCTGTTTTTT. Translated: CASSESGNTGELFF.

CDR3 DNA: TGTGCCAGCAGCTTAGCGATGGGGGTAGAGACCCAGTACTTC. The encoded protein is CASSLAMGVETQYF. This sequence joins TRBV7-9 and TRBJ2-5; perhaps D is TRBD1 or TRBD2 (5 bases each). CDR3 length equals 14 residues. Per the germline V gene, CDR1 is SEHNR and CDR2 is FQNEAQ (reference sequence). V gave up 0 bases and J gave up 4 bases, with 9 bases separating them.

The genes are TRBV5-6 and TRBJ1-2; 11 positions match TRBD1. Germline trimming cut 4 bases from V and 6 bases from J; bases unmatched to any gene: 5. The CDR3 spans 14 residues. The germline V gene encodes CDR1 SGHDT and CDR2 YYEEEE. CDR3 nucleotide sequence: TGTGCCAGCAGCCCGGACAGGGGGCGGGATGGCTACACCTTC. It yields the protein CASSPDRGRDGYTF.

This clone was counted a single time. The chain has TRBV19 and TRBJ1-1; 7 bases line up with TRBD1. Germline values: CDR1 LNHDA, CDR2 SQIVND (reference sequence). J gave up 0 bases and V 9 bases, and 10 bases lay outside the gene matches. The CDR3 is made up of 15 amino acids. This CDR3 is CASPPPGQLNTEAFF. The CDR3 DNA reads TGTGCCAGCCCCCCCCCGGGACAGTTGAACACTGAAGCTTTCTTT.

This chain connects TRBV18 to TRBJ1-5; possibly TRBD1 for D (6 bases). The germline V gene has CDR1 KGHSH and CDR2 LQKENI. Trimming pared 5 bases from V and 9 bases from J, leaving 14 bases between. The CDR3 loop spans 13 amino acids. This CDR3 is CASSSRGGLPQHF. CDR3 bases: TGTGCCAGCTCATCGAGAGGGGGGTTGCCCCAGCATTTT. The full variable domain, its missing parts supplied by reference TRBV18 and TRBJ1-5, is NAGVMQNPRHLVRRRGQEARLRCSPMKGHSHVYWYRQLPEEGLKFMVYLQKENIIDESGMPKERFSAEFPKEGPSILRIQQVVRGDSAAYFCASSSRGGLPQHFGDGTRLSIL.

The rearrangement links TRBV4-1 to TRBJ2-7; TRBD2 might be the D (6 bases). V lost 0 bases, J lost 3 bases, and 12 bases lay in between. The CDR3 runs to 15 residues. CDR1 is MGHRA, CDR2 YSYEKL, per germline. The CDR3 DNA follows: TGCGCCAGCAGCCAAGATTTTTGGGGGGTCTACGAGCAGTACTTC. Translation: CASSQDFWGVYEQYF.

The chain's CDR3 is CASSLTVAGGPNEQFF. In DNA form, the CDR3 reads TGTGCCAGCAGTCTAACTGTAGCGGGGGGGCCCAATGAGCAGTTCTTC. The chain is built from TRBV28 and TRBJ2-1, with 11 bases matching TRBD2. Unmatched junction bases numbered 9, after V lost 5 bases and J lost 6 bases. The CDR3 loop spans 16 amino acids. Germline values: CDR1 MDHEN, CDR2 SYDVKM. The variable domain in full, with the rest retrieved from reference TRBV28 and TRBJ2-1, is DVKVTQSSRYLVKRTGEKVFLECVQDMDHENMFWYRQDPGLGLRLIYFSYDVKMKEKGDIPEGYSVSREKKERFSLILESASTNQTSMYLCASSLTVAGGPNEQFFGPGTRLTVL.

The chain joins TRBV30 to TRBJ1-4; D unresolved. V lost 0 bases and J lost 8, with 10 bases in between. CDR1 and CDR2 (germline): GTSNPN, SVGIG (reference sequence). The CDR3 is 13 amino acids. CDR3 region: CAWSVAGNEKLFF. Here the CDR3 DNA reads TGTGCCTGGAGTGTTGCGGGCAACGAAAAACTGTTTTTT. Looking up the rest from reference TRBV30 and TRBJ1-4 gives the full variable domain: SQTIHQWPATLVQPVGSPLSLECTVEGTSNPNLYWYRQAAGRGLQLLFYSVGIGQISSEVPQNLSASRPQDRQFILSSKKLLLSDSGFYLCAWSVAGNEKLFFGSGTQLSVL.

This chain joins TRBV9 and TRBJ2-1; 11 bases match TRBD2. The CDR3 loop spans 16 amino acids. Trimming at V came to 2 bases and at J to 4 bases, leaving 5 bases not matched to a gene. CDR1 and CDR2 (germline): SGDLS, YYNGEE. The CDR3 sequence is CASSVIGTSGYNEQFF. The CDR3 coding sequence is TGTGCCAGCAGCGTCATAGGGACTAGCGGATACAATGAGCAGTTCTTC.

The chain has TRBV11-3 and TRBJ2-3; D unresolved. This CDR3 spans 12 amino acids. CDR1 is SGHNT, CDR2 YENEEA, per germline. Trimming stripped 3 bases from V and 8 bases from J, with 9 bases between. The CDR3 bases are TGTGCCAGCAGCTTCGGGCTTGGTACGCAGTATTTT. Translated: CASSFGLGTQYF.

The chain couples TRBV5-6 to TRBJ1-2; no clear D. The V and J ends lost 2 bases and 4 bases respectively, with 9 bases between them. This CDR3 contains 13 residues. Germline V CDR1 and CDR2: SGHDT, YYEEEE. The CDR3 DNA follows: TGTGCCAGCAGCTTCTCGGCTCTCTATGGCTACACCTTC. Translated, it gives CASSFSALYGYTF.

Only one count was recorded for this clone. The DNA of the CDR3 is TGCGCCAGCAGCCTCACCGGGTTGAGCACTGAAGCTTTCTTT. Encoded protein: CASSLTGLSTEAFF. The chain couples TRBV5-1 to TRBJ1-1; unclear D gene. The germline V gene has CDR1 SGHRS and CDR2 YFSETQ. With 4 bases removed from V and 4 bases from J, the gap between germline ends came to 14 bases. The CDR3 loop spans 14 amino acids. Full variable domain (missing parts from reference TRBV5-1 and TRBJ1-1): KAGVTQTPRYLIKTRGQQVTLSCSPISGHRSVSWYQQTPGQGLQFLFEYFSETQRNKGNFPGRFSGRQFSNSRSEMNVSTLELGDSALYLCASSLTGLSTEAFFGQGTRLTVV.